This TCR beta chain was observed in a study of shared clonotypes between healthy human individuals. With regard to this clone: The same CDR3 can be traced to other DNA sequences in this sample.

Sequenced by immunoSEQ multiplex PCR; TCRdb stores in-frame clones only, minus some. The sample holds roughly 2.5 million clones; about 92% are singletons and the top ten take 0.11% to 0.15%. Splitting of CD4+ cells produced CD45RA+ naive and CD45RA-negative memory subsets. Looked up from germline, CDR1 is SEHNR and CDR2 is FQNEAQ (reference sequence). Between the trimmed V and J ends, which lost 4 bases and 2 bases, there was a span of 4 bases. The CDR3 loop spans 12 amino acids. The sample consisted of naive CD4+ T cells sorted from blood. Subset indicated: CD45RA+ positively selected. The clonotype was recovered from a man in his late teens or twenties in good health. The chain is built from TRBV7-9 and TRBJ2-3; D is uncertain. The CDR3 protein is CASSSFTDTQYF. The CDR3 DNA follows: TGTGCCAGCAGCTCGTTCACAGATACGCAGTATTTT.